These 18 T cell receptor beta chains share one sample of origin, sequenced in a study of T cell responses to AZD1222 COVID-19 vaccine. Repertoires were generated with immunoSEQ multiplex PCR, while TCRdb's copy carries only in-frame clones and drops some. In the table there are about 130,000 clones, 75% to 90% of which are singletons. The specimen comprised peripheral blood, sampled on day 0 of AZD1222 vaccination. The receptors originated from an adult in good health.

The chain employs TRBV6-5 and TRBJ1-2; 7 bases match TRBD1. V dropped 5 bases and J dropped 5; count of bases not matched to a gene: 11. CDR1 is MNHEY, CDR2 SVGAGI, per germline. The CDR3 length is 15 residues. The CDR3 protein is CASSPSLGTAYGYTF. DNA for the CDR3: TGTGCCAGCAGTCCCAGCCTGGGGACAGCGTATGGCTACACCTTC.

The V gene is TRBV18, the J gene TRBJ1-2, with 7 bases matching TRBD1. V trimming: 6 bases; J trimming: 4 bases; junction bases outside the gene matches: 5. This CDR3 has 13 residues. The germline V gene encodes CDR1 KGHSH and CDR2 LQKENI. This chain's CDR3 is CASSSGQSYGYTF. The CDR3, as DNA: TGTGCCAGCTCCTCGGGACAGTCCTATGGCTACACCTTC.

The chain has TRBV13 and TRBJ1-4; 8 bases line up with TRBD1. Germline V gene lookup returns CDR1 PRHDT and CDR2 FYEKMQ (reference sequence). The CDR3 runs 16 residues. The V and J ends lost 4 bases and 8 bases, in that order; junction bases with no gene match: 12. CDR3 amino acids: CASSSRGRGLEEKLFF. The CDR3 coding sequence is TGTGCCAGCAGCTCCCGCGGCAGGGGGCTGGAAGAAAAACTGTTTTTT.

The rearrangement uses TRBV18 and TRBJ1-5; possible D gene TRBD1, 5 bases. V lost 3 bases to trimming and J lost 6 bases, with 21 bases between them. Per the germline V gene, CDR1 is KGHSH and CDR2 is LQKENI. The CDR3 sequence is 17 residues long. The chain's CDR3 is CASSPGSGAAAGQPQHF. Here the CDR3 DNA reads TGTGCCAGCTCACCGGGCTCCGGGGCAGCGGCGGGTCAGCCCCAGCATTTT.

The chain links TRBV5-1 to TRBJ1-1; a possible D gene is TRBD1 (6 bases). The CDR3 is 16 residues long. V dropped 2 bases and J dropped 1 base, with 15 bases sitting between them. Germline CDR1 is SGHRS and CDR2 is YFSETQ. CDR3 in DNA: TGCGCCAGCAGCTTTTCAGGGGCCAATTCGAACACTGAAGCTTTCTTT. Its translation: CASSFSGANSNTEAFF.

This clone showed up just once. The V and J genes are TRBV9 and TRBJ1-5; tentative D call: TRBD1 (6 bases). Looked up from germline, CDR1 is SGDLS and CDR2 is YYNGEE. CDR3 length: 14 amino acids. Trimming removed 4 bases at V and 1 base at J, with 9 bases between. CDR3 sequence: CASSRGGSNQPQHF. CDR3 in DNA: TGTGCCAGCAGCCGAGGGGGAAGCAATCAGCCCCAGCATTTT.

The gene calls are TRBV7-9 and TRBJ1-1; no reliable D call. Deletions cut 8 bases from V and 1 base from J, with 14 bases between. Germline V gene data show CDR1 as SEHNR and CDR2 as FQNEAQ (reference sequence). The CDR3 sequence is 14 residues long. The CDR3, as DNA: TGTGCCAGCCCGGGCGCTGGAACGAACACTGAAGCTTTCTTT. Protein sequence: CASPGAGTNTEAFF.

V gene TRBV18 combines with J gene TRBJ1-1; possibly TRBD1 for D (5 bases). CDR1 is KGHSH, CDR2 LQKENI, per germline. The CDR3 covers 14 residues. Trimming shortened V by 6 bases and J by 4 bases, and 15 bases separated the two germline ends. The CDR3 loop is CASSLRRGATEAFF. The CDR3 bases are TGTGCCAGCTCCCTCCGGAGGGGCGCCACTGAAGCTTTCTTT.

The V call is TRBV4-3, the J call TRBJ2-1; D may be TRBD1 (6 bases). CDR3 length: 17 amino acids. Germline-derived CDR1 and CDR2 are LGHNA and YSLEER. V shed 1 base and J shed 0 bases, with 13 bases lying between them. CDR3 region: CASSQADRTFSYNEQFF. The CDR3 nucleotides are TGCGCCAGCAGCCAAGCCGACAGGACCTTCTCCTACAATGAGCAGTTCTTC.

This chain uses TRBV30 with TRBJ1-2; 7 bases agree with TRBD1. The CDR3 contains 17 residues. The V and J ends lost 2 bases and 0 bases, in that order; junction bases with no gene match: 12. Germline lookup yields CDR1 GTSNPN and CDR2 SVGIG (reference sequence). The CDR3 loop reads CAWSPGQVWVANYGYTF. CDR3 DNA: TGTGCCTGGAGTCCCGGACAGGTATGGGTGGCTAACTATGGCTACACCTTC.

To note about this clone: Other DNA sequences in the sample encode the same CDR3. The chain recombines TRBV7-2 with TRBJ1-1, with 7 bases matching TRBD1. The junction had 3 bases not matched to a gene; V was cut back by 5 bases and J by 3 bases. This CDR3 is 13 amino acids long. Per the germline V gene, CDR1 is SGHTA and CDR2 is FQGNSA. The CDR3 DNA follows: TGTGCCAGCAGCCGGGACAGATACACTGAAGCTTTCTTT. It is translated as CASSRDRYTEAFF. The entire variable domain, with the rest obtained from reference TRBV7-2 and TRBJ1-1, is as follows: GAGVSQSPSNKVTEKGKDVELRCDPISGHTALYWYRQSLGQGLEFLIYFQGNSAPDKSGLPSDRFSAERTGGSVSTLTIQRTQQEDSAVYLCASSRDRYTEAFFGQGTRLTVV.

V usage is TRBV11-2 and J usage is TRBJ2-7; 9 bases are shared with TRBD1. The CDR3 is 14 amino acids. Germline-derived CDR1 and CDR2 are SGHAT and FQNNGV. The J segment lost 4 bases and the V segment lost 5 bases, leaving 6 bases of the junction unmatched. CDR3 in DNA: TGTGCCAGCAGCCGGGGACAGGGTGGATACGAGCAGTACTTC. Its translation: CASSRGQGGYEQYF.

The chain uses TRBV7-3 and TRBJ2-1; 9 bases are a match to TRBD2. J lost 6 bases, V lost 5 bases, and 11 bases had no gene match. The CDR3 sequence is 16 residues long. CDR1 is SGHTA and CDR2 is FQGTGA in the germline V gene. The CDR3 DNA reads TGTGCCAGCAGCCCTATAGCGGGAGTATCCCCCAATGAGCAGTTCTTC. Its translation: CASSPIAGVSPNEQFF.

The chain has TRBV18 and TRBJ1-2, with a tentative D call TRBD1 (6 bases). V was cut by 6 bases and J by 0 bases, with 14 bases left in between. There are 15 residues in the CDR3. Germline-derived CDR1 and CDR2 are KGHSH and LQKENI. The CDR3 DNA reads as TGTGCCAGCTCCCGTGGACAGAATTCTAACTATGGCTACACCTTC. It codes for CASSRGQNSNYGYTF.

This clone was counted at least ten times. Other DNA sequences within the sample encode an identical CDR3. This chain connects TRBV11-2 to TRBJ2-2; perhaps TRBD2 as D (5 bases). The CDR3 spans 13 residues. Trimming cost V 0 bases and J 7 bases, with 6 bases left between them. Germline V gene sequence: CDR1 SGHAT, CDR2 FQNNGV. The CDR3 region is CASSLDGIGELFF. The CDR3 region has the DNA TGTGCCAGCAGCTTAGACGGGATCGGGGAGCTGTTTTTT.

The chain carries TRBV7-3 and TRBJ2-3, with 10 bases lining up with TRBD2. Losses at the gene ends were 3 bases for V and 5 bases for J; bases not matched to a gene: 8. CDR3 size: 16 residues. Germline CDR1 is SGHTA and CDR2 is FQGTGA. The CDR3 DNA is TGTGCCAGCAGCTTGGCTTCTAGCGGGAGTAAAGATACGCAGTATTTT. Encoded protein: CASSLASSGSKDTQYF.

The genes are TRBV9 and TRBJ1-4; tentatively, D is TRBD1 (6 bases). Trimming removed 5 bases at V and 8 bases at J, with 16 bases between. The CDR3 covers 14 residues. Germline V lookup: CDR1 SGDLS, CDR2 YYNGEE. CDR3 region: CASSERGAGEKLFF. The CDR3 DNA is TGTGCCAGCAGTGAGAGGGGGGCTGGGGAAAAACTGTTTTTT.

The V and J genes are TRBV19 and TRBJ2-7, with 10 positions matching TRBD1. V dropped 5 bases and J dropped 2; count of bases not matched to a gene: 6. The CDR3 spans 15 residues. In germline, CDR1 is LNHDA, CDR2 SQIVND (reference sequence). CDR3 region: CASSGQGTGAYEQYF. CDR3 coding DNA: TGTGCCAGTAGTGGGCAGGGGACAGGGGCCTACGAGCAGTACTTC.